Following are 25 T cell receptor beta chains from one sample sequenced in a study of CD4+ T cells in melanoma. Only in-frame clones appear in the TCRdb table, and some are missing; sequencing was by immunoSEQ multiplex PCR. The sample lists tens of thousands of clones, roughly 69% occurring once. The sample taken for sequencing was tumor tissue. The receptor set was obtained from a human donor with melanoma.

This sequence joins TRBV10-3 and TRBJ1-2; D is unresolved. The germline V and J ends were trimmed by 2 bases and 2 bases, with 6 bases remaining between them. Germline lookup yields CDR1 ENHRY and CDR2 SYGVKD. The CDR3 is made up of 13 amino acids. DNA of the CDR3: TGTGCCATCAGTGAGATGGGGAACTATGGCTACACCTTC. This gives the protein CAISEMGNYGYTF.

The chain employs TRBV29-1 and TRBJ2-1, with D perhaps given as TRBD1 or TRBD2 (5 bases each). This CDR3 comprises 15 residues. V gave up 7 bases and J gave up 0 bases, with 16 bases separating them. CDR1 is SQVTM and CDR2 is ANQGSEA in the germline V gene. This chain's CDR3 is CSGSGTSGSYNEQFF. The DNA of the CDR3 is TGCAGCGGATCTGGGACCTCGGGCTCCTACAATGAGCAGTTCTTC.

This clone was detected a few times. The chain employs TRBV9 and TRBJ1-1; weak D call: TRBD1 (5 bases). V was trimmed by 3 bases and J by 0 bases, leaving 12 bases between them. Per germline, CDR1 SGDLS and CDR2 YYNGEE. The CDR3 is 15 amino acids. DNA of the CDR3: TGTGCCAGCAGCGCGCTGACAGACATGAACACTGAAGCTTTCTTT. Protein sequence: CASSALTDMNTEAFF.

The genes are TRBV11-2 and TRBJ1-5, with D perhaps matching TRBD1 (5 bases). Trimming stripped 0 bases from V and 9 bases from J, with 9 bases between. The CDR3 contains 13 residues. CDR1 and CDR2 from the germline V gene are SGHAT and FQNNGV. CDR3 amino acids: CASSLDGTGPQHF. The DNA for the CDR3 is TGTGCCAGCAGCTTAGATGGGACCGGGCCCCAGCATTTT.

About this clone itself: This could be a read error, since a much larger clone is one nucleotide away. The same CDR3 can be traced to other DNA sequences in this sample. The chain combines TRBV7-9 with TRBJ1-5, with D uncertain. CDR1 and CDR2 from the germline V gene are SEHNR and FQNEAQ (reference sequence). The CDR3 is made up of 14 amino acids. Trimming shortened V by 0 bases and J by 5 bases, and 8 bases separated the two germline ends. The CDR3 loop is CASSLAGGDQPQHF. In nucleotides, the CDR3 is TGTGCCAGCAGCTTAGCAGGTGGTGATCAGCCCCAGCATTTT. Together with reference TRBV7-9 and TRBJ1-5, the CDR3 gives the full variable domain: DTGVSQNPRHKITKRGQNVTFRCDPISEHNRLYWYRQTLGQGPEFLTYFQNEAQLEKSRLLSDRFSAERPKGSFSTLEIQRTEQGDSAMYLCASSLAGGDQPQHFGDGTRLSIL.

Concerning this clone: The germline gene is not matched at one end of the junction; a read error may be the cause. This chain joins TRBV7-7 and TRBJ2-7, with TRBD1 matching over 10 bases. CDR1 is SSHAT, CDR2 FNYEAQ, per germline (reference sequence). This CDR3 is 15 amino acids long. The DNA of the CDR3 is TGTGCTAGCAGCTCCCCCCCGGGACAGGGGTACGAGCAGTACTTC. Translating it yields CASSSPPGQGYEQYF.

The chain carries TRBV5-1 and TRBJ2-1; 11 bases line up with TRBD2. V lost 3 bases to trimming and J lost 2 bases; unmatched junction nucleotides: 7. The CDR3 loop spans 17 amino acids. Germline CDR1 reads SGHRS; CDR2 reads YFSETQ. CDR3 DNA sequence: TGCGCCAGCAGCTCCGGGCTTAGCGGGGGGGCCTACAATGAGCAGTTCTTC. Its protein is CASSSGLSGGAYNEQFF. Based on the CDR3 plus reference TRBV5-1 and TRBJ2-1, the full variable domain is KAGVTQTPRYLIKTRGQQVTLSCSPISGHRSVSWYQQTPGQGLQFLFEYFSETQRNKGNFPGRFSGRQFSNSRSEMNVSTLELGDSALYLCASSSGLSGGAYNEQFFGPGTRLTVL.

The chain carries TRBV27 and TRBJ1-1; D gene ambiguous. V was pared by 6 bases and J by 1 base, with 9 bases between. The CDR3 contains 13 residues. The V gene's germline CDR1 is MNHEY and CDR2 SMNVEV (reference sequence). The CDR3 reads CASSLTENTEAFF. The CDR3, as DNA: TGTGCCAGCAGCCTGACGGAGAACACTGAAGCTTTCTTT.

The CDR3 sequence: CASSGGADTQYF. The DNA for the CDR3 is TGTGCCAGTAGCGGGGGGGCAGATACGCAGTATTTT. The J gene is TRBJ2-3, the V gene TRBV10-3, with 11 positions matching TRBD2. V was pared by 10 bases and J by 4 bases, with 1 base of the junction left unmatched. The germline CDR1 and CDR2 sequences are ENHRY and SYGVKD. CDR3 length: 12 amino acids.

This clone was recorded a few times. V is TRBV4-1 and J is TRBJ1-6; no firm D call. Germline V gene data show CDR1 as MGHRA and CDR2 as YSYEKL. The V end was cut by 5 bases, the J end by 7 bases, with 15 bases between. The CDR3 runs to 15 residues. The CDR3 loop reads CASSLTATPNSPLHF. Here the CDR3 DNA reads TGCGCCAGCAGCTTGACCGCCACCCCCAATTCACCCCTCCACTTT.

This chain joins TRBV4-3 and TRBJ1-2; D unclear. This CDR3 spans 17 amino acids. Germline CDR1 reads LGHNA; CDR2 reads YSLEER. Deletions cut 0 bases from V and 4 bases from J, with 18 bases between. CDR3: CASSQDPRYPSSYGYTF. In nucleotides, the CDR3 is TGCGCCAGCAGCCAAGATCCGAGGTACCCCTCAAGCTATGGCTACACCTTC.

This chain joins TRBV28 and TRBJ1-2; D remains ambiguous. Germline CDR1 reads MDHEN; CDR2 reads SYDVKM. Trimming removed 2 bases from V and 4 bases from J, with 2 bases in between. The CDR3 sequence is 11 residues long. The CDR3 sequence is CASSLSYGYTF. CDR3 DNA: TGTGCCAGCAGTTTAAGCTATGGCTACACCTTC.

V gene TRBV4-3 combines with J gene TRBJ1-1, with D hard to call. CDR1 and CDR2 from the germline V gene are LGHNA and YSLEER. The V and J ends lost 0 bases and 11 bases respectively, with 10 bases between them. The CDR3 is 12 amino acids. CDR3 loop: CASSQDGGSAFF. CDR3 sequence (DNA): TGCGCCAGCAGCCAAGACGGTGGAAGCGCTTTCTTT.

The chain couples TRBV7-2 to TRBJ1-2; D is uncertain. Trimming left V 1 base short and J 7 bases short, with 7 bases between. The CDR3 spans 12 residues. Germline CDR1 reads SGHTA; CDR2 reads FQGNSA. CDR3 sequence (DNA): TGTGCCAGCAGCTTAGATGGTGGTGGCTACACCTTC. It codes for CASSLDGGGYTF.

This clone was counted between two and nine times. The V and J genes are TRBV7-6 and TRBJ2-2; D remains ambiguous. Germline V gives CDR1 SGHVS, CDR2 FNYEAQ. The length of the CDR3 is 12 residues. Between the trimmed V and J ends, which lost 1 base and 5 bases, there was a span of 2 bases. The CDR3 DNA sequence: TGTGCCAGCAGCTTAGAGACCGGGGAGCTGTTTTTT. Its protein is CASSLETGELFF.

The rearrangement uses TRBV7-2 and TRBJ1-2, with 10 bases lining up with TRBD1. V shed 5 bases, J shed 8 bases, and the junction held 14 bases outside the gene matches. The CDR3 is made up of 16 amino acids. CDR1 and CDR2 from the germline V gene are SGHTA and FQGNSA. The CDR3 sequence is CASSGGTGVSVLGYTF. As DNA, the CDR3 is TGTGCCAGCAGCGGAGGGACAGGGGTGAGCGTGTTAGGCTACACCTTC.

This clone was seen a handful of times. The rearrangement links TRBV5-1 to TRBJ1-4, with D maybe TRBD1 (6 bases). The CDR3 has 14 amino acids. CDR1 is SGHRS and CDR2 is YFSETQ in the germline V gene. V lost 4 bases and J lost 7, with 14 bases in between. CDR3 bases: TGCGCCAGCAGCCAAGGACAGTGGGGTGAAAAACTGTTTTTT. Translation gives CASSQGQWGEKLFF.

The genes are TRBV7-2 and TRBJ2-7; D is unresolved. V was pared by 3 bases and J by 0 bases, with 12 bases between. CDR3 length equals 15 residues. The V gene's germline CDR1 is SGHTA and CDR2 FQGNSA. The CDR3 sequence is CASSFSSGFSYEQYF. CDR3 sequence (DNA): TGTGCCAGCAGCTTTAGTTCTGGGTTCTCCTACGAGCAGTACTTC.

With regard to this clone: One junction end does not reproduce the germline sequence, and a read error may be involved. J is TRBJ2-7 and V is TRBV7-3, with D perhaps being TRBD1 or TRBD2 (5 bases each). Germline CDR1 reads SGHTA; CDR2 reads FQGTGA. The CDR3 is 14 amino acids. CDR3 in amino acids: CASSQSSGTSEQYF. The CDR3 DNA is TGCGCCAGCAGCCAATCCTCCGGGACGAGCGAGCAGTACTTC.

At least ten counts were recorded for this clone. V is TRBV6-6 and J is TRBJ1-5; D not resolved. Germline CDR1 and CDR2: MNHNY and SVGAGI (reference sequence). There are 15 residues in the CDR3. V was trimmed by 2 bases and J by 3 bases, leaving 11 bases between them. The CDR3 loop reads CASSYGAATNQPQHF. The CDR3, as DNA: TGTGCCAGCAGTTACGGCGCGGCTACCAATCAGCCCCAGCATTTT.

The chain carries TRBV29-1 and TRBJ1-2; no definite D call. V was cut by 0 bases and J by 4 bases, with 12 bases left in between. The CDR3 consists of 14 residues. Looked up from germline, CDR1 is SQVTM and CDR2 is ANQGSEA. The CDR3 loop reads CSVEDEAALYGYTF. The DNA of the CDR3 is TGCAGCGTTGAAGATGAAGCAGCCCTCTATGGCTACACCTTC.

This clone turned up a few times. The CDR3 is CASSLGAGLLAEAFF. The CDR3 DNA is TGTGCCAGCAGCTTAGGGGCAGGGCTCCTGGCTGAAGCTTTCTTT. The V call is TRBV7-8, the J call TRBJ1-1; TRBD1 is a possible D gene (5 bases). In germline, CDR1 is SGHVS, CDR2 FQNEAQ. V lost 1 base to trimming and J lost 6 bases, with 15 bases between them. The CDR3 runs to 15 residues.

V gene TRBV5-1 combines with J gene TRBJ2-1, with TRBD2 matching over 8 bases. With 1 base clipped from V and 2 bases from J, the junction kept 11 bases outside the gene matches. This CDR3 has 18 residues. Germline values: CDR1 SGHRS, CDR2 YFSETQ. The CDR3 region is CASSLTGSGARAYNEQFF. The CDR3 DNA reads TGCGCCAGCAGCTTGACGGGTAGCGGGGCGAGGGCCTACAATGAGCAGTTCTTC.

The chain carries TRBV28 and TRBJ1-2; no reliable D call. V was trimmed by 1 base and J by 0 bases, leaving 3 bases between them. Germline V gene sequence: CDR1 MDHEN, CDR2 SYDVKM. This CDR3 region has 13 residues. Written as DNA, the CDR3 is TGTGCCAGCAGTTTATCGACTAACTATGGCTACACCTTC. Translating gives CASSLSTNYGYTF.

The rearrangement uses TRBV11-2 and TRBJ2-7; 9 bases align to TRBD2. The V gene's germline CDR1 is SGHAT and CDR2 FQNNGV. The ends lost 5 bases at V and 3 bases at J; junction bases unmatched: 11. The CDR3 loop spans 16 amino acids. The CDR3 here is CASSGGFSGGVYEQYF. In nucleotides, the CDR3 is TGTGCCAGCAGCGGGGGTTTTAGCGGGGGAGTCTACGAGCAGTACTTC.